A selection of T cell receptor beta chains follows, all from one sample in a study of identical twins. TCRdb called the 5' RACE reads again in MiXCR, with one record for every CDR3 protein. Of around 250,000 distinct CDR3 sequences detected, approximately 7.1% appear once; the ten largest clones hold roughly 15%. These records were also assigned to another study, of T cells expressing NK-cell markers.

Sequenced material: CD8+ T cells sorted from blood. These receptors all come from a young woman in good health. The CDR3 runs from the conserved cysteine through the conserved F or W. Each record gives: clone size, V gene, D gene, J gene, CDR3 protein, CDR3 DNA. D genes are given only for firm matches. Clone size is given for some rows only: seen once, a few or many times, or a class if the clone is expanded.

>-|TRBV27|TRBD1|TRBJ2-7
CASSPGGDYEQYF
TGTGCCAGCAGCCCAGGGGGAGACTACGAGCAGTACTTC
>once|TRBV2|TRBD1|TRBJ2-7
CASSPRGTGKGQYF
TGTGCCAGCAGTCCAAGGGGGACAGGGAAGGGGCAGTACTTC
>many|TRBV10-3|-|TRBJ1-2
CAISESVQGSNYGYTF
TGTGCCATCAGTGAGTCCGTCCAGGGAAGCAACTATGGCTACACCTTC
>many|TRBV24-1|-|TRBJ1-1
CAAGRGVYTEAFF
TGTGCCGCGGGACGCGGGGTATACACTGAAGCTTTCTTT
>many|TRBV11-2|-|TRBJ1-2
CASSSGLERGYTF
TGTGCCAGCAGCTCCGGGCTCGAACGGGGCTACACCTTC
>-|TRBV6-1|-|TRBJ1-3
CASNIQLPGNTIYF
TGTGCCAGCAATATTCAGTTGCCTGGAAACACCATATATTTT
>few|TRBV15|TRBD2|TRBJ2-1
CATSRPGLGIYNEQFF
TGTGCCACCAGCAGACCGGGACTAGGTATCTACAATGAGCAGTTCTTC
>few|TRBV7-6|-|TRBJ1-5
CASSLGVSGDQPQHF
TGTGCCAGCAGCTTAGGGGTCTCAGGTGATCAGCCCCAGCATTTT
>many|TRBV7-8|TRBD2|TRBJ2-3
CASSTRLAVVTDTQYF
TGTGCCAGCAGCACGCGACTAGCGGTCGTCACAGATACGCAGTATTTT
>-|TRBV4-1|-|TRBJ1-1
CASSERTNTEAFF
TGCGCCAGCAGCGAACGAACGAACACTGAAGCTTTCTTT
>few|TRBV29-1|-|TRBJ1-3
CSVVTRILSGNTIYF
TGCAGCGTTGTAACCAGGATACTCTCTGGAAACACCATATATTTT
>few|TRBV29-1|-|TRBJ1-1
CSVWQGGGEAFF
TGCAGCGTTTGGCAGGGTGGCGGCGAAGCTTTCTTT
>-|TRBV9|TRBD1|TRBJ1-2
CASSAAGTGDGYTF
TGTGCCAGCAGCGCAGCCGGGACAGGGGATGGCTACACCTTC
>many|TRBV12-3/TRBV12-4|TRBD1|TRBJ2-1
CASSLPTGQFNNEQFF
TGTGCCAGCAGTCTTCCAACGGGACAGTTTAACAATGAGCAGTTCTTC
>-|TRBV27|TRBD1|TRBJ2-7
CASSPWTGTSYEQYF
TGTGCCAGCAGCCCCTGGACAGGGACCTCCTACGAGCAGTACTTC
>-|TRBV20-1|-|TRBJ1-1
CMGIVGTEAFF
TGCATGGGCATCGTTGGCACTGAAGCTTTCTTT
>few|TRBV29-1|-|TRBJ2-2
CSVEDIQGNTGELFF
TGCAGCGTTGAAGATATCCAGGGGAACACCGGGGAGCTGTTTTTT
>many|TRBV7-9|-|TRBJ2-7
CASSTRDTYEQYF
TGTGCCAGCAGCACCCGGGACACCTACGAGCAGTACTTC
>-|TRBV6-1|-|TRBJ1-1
CASSTSKGRITEAFF
TGTGCCAGCAGTACCTCCAAGGGGCGAATCACTGAAGCTTTCTTT
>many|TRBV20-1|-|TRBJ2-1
CSVLTVGRIYNEQFF
TGCAGTGTCCTAACGGTGGGCCGAATTTACAATGAGCAGTTCTTC
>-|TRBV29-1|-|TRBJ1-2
CSVEEVGRTPGYTF
TGCAGCGTTGAAGAGGTAGGCAGGACCCCTGGCTACACCTTC
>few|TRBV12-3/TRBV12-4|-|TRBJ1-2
CASSLGFRSGYTF
TGTGCCAGCAGTTTAGGTTTTAGGAGTGGCTACACCTTC
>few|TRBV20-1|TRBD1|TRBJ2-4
CSARERQGLAKNIQYF
TGCAGTGCTAGAGAACGACAGGGGTTAGCCAAAAACATTCAGTACTTC
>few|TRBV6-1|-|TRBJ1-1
CASSEAISGVYTEAFF
TGTGCCAGCAGTGAAGCGATCAGTGGGGTTTACACTGAAGCTTTCTTT
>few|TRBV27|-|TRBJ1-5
CASSPHHSNQPQHF
TGTGCCAGCAGCCCCCACCATAGCAATCAGCCCCAGCATTTT
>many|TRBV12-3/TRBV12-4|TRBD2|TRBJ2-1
CASSLMAGVYIEQFF
TGTGCCAGCTCATTGATGGCGGGAGTGTATATTGAGCAGTTCTTC
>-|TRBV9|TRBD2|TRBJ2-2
CASSASLGTSGRPTGELFF
TGTGCCAGCAGCGCGAGCCTCGGGACTAGCGGGAGACCCACCGGGGAGCTGTTTTTT
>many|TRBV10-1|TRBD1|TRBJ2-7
CASSRDSSVFEQYF
TGCGCCAGCAGCCGGGACAGCTCGGTATTCGAGCAGTACTTC
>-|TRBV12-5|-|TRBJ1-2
CASGLDGDGARLYGYTF
TGTGCTAGTGGTTTGGACGGGGACGGAGCTCGGCTGTATGGCTACACCTTC
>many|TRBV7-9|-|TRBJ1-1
CASSLSDGAVTEAFF
TGTGCCAGCAGCTTAAGCGACGGGGCCGTCACTGAAGCTTTCTTT
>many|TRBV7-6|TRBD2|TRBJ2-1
CASSPERDYNEQFF
TGTGCCAGCAGCCCAGAGCGGGACTACAATGAGCAGTTCTTC
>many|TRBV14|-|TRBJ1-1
CASSQDRGGRDTEAFF
TGTGCCAGCAGCCAAGATCGCGGGGGGCGGGACACTGAAGCTTTCTTT
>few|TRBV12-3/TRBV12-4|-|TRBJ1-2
CASNIVGPYGYTF
TGTGCCAGCAACATCGTGGGCCCCTATGGCTACACCTTC
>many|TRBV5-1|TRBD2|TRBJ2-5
CASRIEVAGGAETQYF
TGCGCCAGCAGAATCGAGGTAGCGGGGGGTGCTGAGACCCAGTACTTC
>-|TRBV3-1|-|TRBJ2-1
CASVTRMGEQFF
TGTGCCAGCGTCACCCGGATGGGTGAGCAGTTCTTC
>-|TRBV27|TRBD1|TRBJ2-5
CASSLRLDRVGETQYF
TGTGCCAGCAGCTTGAGGCTTGACAGGGTTGGAGAGACCCAGTACTTC
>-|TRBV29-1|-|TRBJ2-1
CSVGRTAPYNEQFF
TGCAGCGTAGGCCGGACAGCACCTTACAATGAGCAGTTCTTC
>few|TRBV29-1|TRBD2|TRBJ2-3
CSVEDTLAGGLDTQYF
TGCAGCGTTGAAGATACCCTAGCGGGAGGCCTCGATACGCAGTATTTT
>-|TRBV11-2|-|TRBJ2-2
CASSLVVLATGELFF
TGTGCCAGCAGCTTAGTCGTTCTCGCCACCGGGGAGCTGTTTTTT
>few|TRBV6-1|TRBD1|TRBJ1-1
CASSSQGAWTEAFF
TGTGCCAGCAGTAGCCAGGGGGCTTGGACTGAAGCTTTCTTT
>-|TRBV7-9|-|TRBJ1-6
CASSLGSRQRNSPLHF
TGTGCCAGCAGCTTAGGTTCCAGGCAACGCAATTCACCCCTCCACTTT
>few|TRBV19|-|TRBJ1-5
CASTDTYQPQHF
TGTGCCAGTACGGACACTTATCAGCCCCAGCATTTT
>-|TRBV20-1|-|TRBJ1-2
CSAQKAWDANYGYTF
TGCAGTGCCCAGAAGGCATGGGACGCTAACTATGGCTACACCTTC
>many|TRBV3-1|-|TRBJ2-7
CASSQGRGYEQYF
TGTGCCAGCAGCCAAGGAAGGGGATACGAGCAGTACTTC
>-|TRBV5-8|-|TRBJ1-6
CAGGAPGQRAYNSPLHF
TGTGCCGGAGGGGCGCCGGGCCAACGCGCCTATAATTCACCCCTCCACTTT
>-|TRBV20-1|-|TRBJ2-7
CSARPKEGPASYEQYF
TGCAGTGCTAGACCTAAGGAGGGGCCCGCGTCCTACGAGCAGTACTTC
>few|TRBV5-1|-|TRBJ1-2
CASSRLEGPNYGYTF
TGCGCCAGCAGCCGTTTAGAAGGGCCTAACTATGGCTACACCTTC
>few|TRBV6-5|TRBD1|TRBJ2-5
CASSLGQGLWETQYF
TGTGCCAGCAGTTTAGGACAGGGTTTATGGGAGACCCAGTACTTC
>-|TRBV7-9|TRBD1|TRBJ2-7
CASSSNRDRVPYEQYF
TGTGCCAGCAGCTCTAACCGGGACAGGGTTCCCTACGAGCAGTACTTC
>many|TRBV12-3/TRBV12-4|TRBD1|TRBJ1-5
CASSQTTGDQPQHF
TGTGCCAGCAGTCAAACTACAGGGGACCAGCCCCAGCATTTT
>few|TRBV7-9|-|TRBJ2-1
CAAEGDDEQFF
TGTGCAGCGGAGGGCGACGATGAGCAGTTCTTC